Each of the 30 T cell receptor beta chains below was sequenced from the same sample in a study of OX40 agonist ivuxolimab in advanced cancers. Some clones are missing from TCRdb's copy, which holds only in-frame ones; the method was immunoSEQ multiplex PCR. In the table there are nearly 20,000 clones, less than 90% of which are singletons. Source: CD4+ or CD8+ T cells sorted from blood, taken in a trial of the OX40 agonist ivuxolimab. The receptors shown here come from an adult with an advanced solid tumor such as melanoma, head and neck, liver or kidney cancer.

Comments on this clone: One junction end disagrees with the germline gene, perhaps due to a read error. The CDR3 loop is CASRDRAPSKF. For the CDR3, the DNA is TGTGCCAGCCGGGACAGGGCCCCGTCGAAATTT. This chain uses TRBV2 with TRBJ2-6; TRBD1 agrees at 9 bases. This CDR3 region has 11 residues. Looked up from germline, CDR1 is SNHLY and CDR2 is FYNNEI.

By sample share, this clone is medium-sized. The chain joins TRBV6-1 to TRBJ1-3; possible D gene TRBD1, 5 bases. This CDR3 has 14 amino acids. V was trimmed by 6 bases and J by 3 bases, leaving 12 bases between them. The germline V gene encodes CDR1 MNHNS and CDR2 SASEGT. In DNA form, the CDR3 reads TGTGCCAGCAGCCTCGTGGGGCTTGGAAACACCATATATTTT. Its translation: CASSLVGLGNTIYF.

V usage is TRBV7-2 and J usage is TRBJ1-2, with 11 bases aligning to TRBD1. The ends lost 2 bases at V and 5 bases at J; junction bases unmatched: 4. This CDR3 has 15 amino acids. Germline CDR1 reads SGHTA; CDR2 reads FQGNSA. The CDR3 loop is CASSLTGQGGYGYTF. CDR3 nucleotide sequence: TGTGCCAGCAGCTTAACGGGACAGGGGGGGTATGGCTACACCTTC.

The CDR3 is CASKIGQASNQPQHF. The CDR3 bases are TGTGCCAGCAAAATAGGACAGGCTAGCAATCAGCCCCAGCATTTT. The chain links TRBV27 to TRBJ1-5; TRBD1 matches at 7 bases. The CDR3 consists of 15 residues. Trimming took 7 bases from V and 0 from J; bases not matched to a gene: 6. Germline V CDR1 and CDR2: MNHEY, SMNVEV (reference sequence).

The chain links TRBV2 to TRBJ2-7, with TRBD2 as a possible D gene (6 bases). The CDR3 extends over 16 amino acids. V dropped 6 bases and J dropped 4 bases, with 22 bases sitting between them. CDR1 and CDR2 from the germline V gene are SNHLY and FYNNEI. The CDR3 loop reads CASREGSLTRNYEQYF. The CDR3 DNA is TGTGCCAGCAGGGAGGGCAGTTTAACGAGAAATTACGAGCAGTACTTC.

The rearrangement joins TRBV12-1 to TRBJ2-3. TRBV12-1 is a pseudogene. This CDR3 region has 16 residues. The DNA for the CDR3 is TGTGCCAGCAGCCAATTCAGATACACTAGCACAGATACGCAGTATTTT. Translated: CASSQFRYTSTDTQYF.

The chain employs TRBV7-9 and TRBJ2-7; unclear D gene. CDR3 length equals 12 residues. The V and J ends lost 3 bases and 3 bases respectively, with 6 bases between them. CDR1 and CDR2 (germline): SEHNR, FQNEAQ (reference sequence). This CDR3 reads CASSFLGYEQYF. CDR3 DNA sequence: TGTGCCAGCAGCTTTCTAGGCTACGAGCAGTACTTC.

J is TRBJ2-4 and V is TRBV10-2, with 7 positions matching TRBD2. J was trimmed by 4 bases and V by 3 bases; bases with no gene match: 3. The CDR3 runs 14 residues. Looked up from germline, CDR1 is WSHSY and CDR2 is SAAADI. The CDR3, as DNA: TGCGCCAGCAGTGACGGGGGGTTAAAAAACATTCAGTACTTC. Its translation is CASSDGGLKNIQYF.

Only one count was recorded for this clone. V gene TRBV19 combines with J gene TRBJ2-5, with 10 bases aligning to TRBD1. There are 14 residues in the CDR3. V trimming: 3 bases; J trimming: 5 bases; junction bases outside the gene matches: 3. CDR1 and CDR2 from the germline V gene are LNHDA and SQIVND (reference sequence). CDR3 nucleotides: TGTGCCAGTAGTATGAGACAGGGGGCGGAGACCCAGTACTTC. The encoded protein is CASSMRQGAETQYF.

The chain carries TRBV5-6 and TRBJ1-2; 9 nucleotides align to TRBD1. Germline values: CDR1 SGHDT, CDR2 YYEEEE. CDR3 length: 17 residues. Trimming at V came to 0 bases and at J to 4 bases, leaving 10 bases not matched to a gene. The CDR3 loop is CASSLDAGTGTSYGYTF. CDR3 bases: TGTGCCAGCAGCTTGGACGCCGGGACAGGGACTTCCTATGGCTACACCTTC.

The chain joins TRBV6-6 to TRBJ2-2, with no clear D. From germline, CDR1 is MNHNY and CDR2 SVGAGI (reference sequence). The length of the CDR3 is 12 residues. Trimming shortened V by 6 bases and J by 6 bases, and 8 bases separated the two germline ends. The CDR3 DNA reads as TGTGCCAGCAGAGACATACCCGGGGAGCTGTTTTTT. Translation: CASRDIPGELFF.

The genes are TRBV30 and TRBJ2-7, with 7 positions matching TRBD2. The CDR3 length is 15 residues. The germline V gene has CDR1 GTSNPN and CDR2 SVGIG (reference sequence). The trim removed 3 bases at V and 2 bases at J, leaving 10 bases unmatched. The CDR3 sequence is CAWSGSWLAAYEQYF. The CDR3 DNA sequence: TGTGCCTGGAGCGGTTCTTGGCTAGCGGCCTACGAGCAGTACTTC.

The V and J genes are TRBV5-6 and TRBJ1-4; D call uncertain. Looked up from germline, CDR1 is SGHDT and CDR2 is YYEEEE. There are 15 residues in the CDR3. Trimming shortened V by 6 bases and J by 3 bases, and 15 bases separated the two germline ends. Written as DNA, the CDR3 is TGTGCCAGCAACACCGTTAGAGCTTCTAATGAAAAACTGTTTTTT. Residues: CASNTVRASNEKLFF. Combining the CDR3 with reference TRBV5-6 and TRBJ1-4 gives the whole variable domain DAGVTQSPTHLIKTRGQQVTLRCSPKSGHDTVSWYQQALGQGPQFIFQYYEEEERQRGNFPDRFSGHQFPNYSSELNVNALLLGDSALYLCASNTVRASNEKLFFGSGTQLSVL.

This clone was seen a single time. The CDR3 loop is CASSIKQGTEQYF. CDR3 DNA sequence: TGTGCCAGCAGTATAAAACAGGGTACCGAGCAGTACTTC. The V gene is TRBV6-6, the J gene TRBJ2-7; weak D call: TRBD1 (6 bases). This CDR3 contains 13 residues. The germline V and J ends were trimmed by 5 bases and 6 bases, with 14 bases remaining between them. Germline CDR1 is MNHNY and CDR2 is SVGAGI (reference sequence).

The chain has TRBV21-1 and TRBJ1-5; the table's D call TRBD1 went unverified against the DNA. TRBV21-1 is a listed pseudogene. The CDR3 is 19 amino acids. CDR3 amino acids: CASSYRDRRHQYSNQPQHF. In DNA, the CDR3 is TGTGCCAGCAGCTACCGGGACAGGCGGCACCAATATAGCAATCAGCCCCAGCATTTT.

The V gene is TRBV10-1, the J gene TRBJ1-3; 7 nucleotides match TRBD1. Germline-derived CDR1 and CDR2 are WNHNN and SYGVQD (reference sequence). This CDR3 is built from 16 residues. V lost 6 bases and J lost 8; bases outside the gene matches: 16. The CDR3 region is CASRRSDRVNRDTIYF. The CDR3 region has the DNA TGCGCCAGCAGGAGGTCAGACAGGGTAAATCGGGACACCATATATTTT.

V usage is TRBV5-1 and J usage is TRBJ1-1; TRBD1 is a possible D gene (5 bases). The CDR3 length is 13 residues. Trimming left V 1 base short and J 1 base short, with 5 bases between. Germline assignment: CDR1 SGHRS and CDR2 YFSETQ. CDR3 sequence reads: CASSLRGNTEAFF. The CDR3 bases are TGCGCCAGCAGCTTGAGGGGGAACACTGAAGCTTTCTTT.

This chain connects TRBV5-4 to TRBJ2-7, with TRBD1 matching 9 bases. After removal of 4 bases from V and 0 bases from J, the junction contained 5 bases not matched to a gene. Looked up from germline, CDR1 is SGHNT and CDR2 is YYREEE (reference sequence). The CDR3 is 15 residues long. CDR3 protein: CASSRDRVTSYEQYF. The CDR3 DNA reads as TGTGCCAGCAGCCGGGACAGGGTAACCTCCTACGAGCAGTACTTC.

The chain employs TRBV6-5 and TRBJ2-7, with 7 bases lining up with TRBD2. Germline V CDR1 and CDR2: MNHEY, SVGAGI. Trimming removed 2 bases from V and 0 bases from J; junction bases left unmatched: 4. The CDR3 has 15 residues. CDR3 protein: CASSYQSGASYEQYF. The DNA for the CDR3 is TGTGCCAGCAGTTACCAAAGCGGGGCCTCCTACGAGCAGTACTTC.

This clone showed up just once. The rearrangement joins TRBV7-2 to TRBJ1-1; 8 bases are a match to TRBD1. The V gene end was trimmed by 3 bases and the J gene end by 7 bases; junction bases not matched to a gene: 4. Germline V CDR1 and CDR2: SGHTA, FQGNSA. The CDR3 totals 13 residues. The CDR3 DNA sequence: TGTGCCAGCAGCTTTATGGGGACAGGTGAAGCTTTCTTT. It specifies CASSFMGTGEAFF.

The genes are TRBV18 and TRBJ2-1; 10 positions agree with TRBD1. Germline V gene data show CDR1 as KGHSH and CDR2 as LQKENI. J gave up 4 bases and V 3 bases, and 3 bases lay outside the gene matches. This CDR3 region has 15 residues. CDR3 DNA: TGTGCCAGCTCACCGGACAGGGGGGAATACAATGAGCAGTTCTTC. Its translation is CASSPDRGEYNEQFF.

This clone was seen a handful of times. The rearrangement joins TRBV5-1 to TRBJ2-1; TRBD2 agrees at 11 bases. The CDR3 is made up of 16 amino acids. CDR1 SGHRS and CDR2 YFSETQ come from the germline V gene. With 0 bases clipped from V and 2 bases from J, the junction kept 1 base outside the gene matches. CDR3 sequence: CASSLVSGGAYNEQFF. For the CDR3, the DNA is TGCGCCAGCAGCTTGGTTAGCGGGGGGGCCTACAATGAGCAGTTCTTC. Full variable domain (outside the CDR3, taken from reference TRBV5-1 and TRBJ2-1): KAGVTQTPRYLIKTRGQQVTLSCSPISGHRSVSWYQQTPGQGLQFLFEYFSETQRNKGNFPGRFSGRQFSNSRSEMNVSTLELGDSALYLCASSLVSGGAYNEQFFGPGTRLTVL.

This chain joins TRBV6-5 and TRBJ1-1; unclear D gene. The V and J ends lost 2 bases and 9 bases respectively, with 16 bases between them. Germline CDR1 is MNHEY and CDR2 is SVGAGI. This CDR3 is built from 14 residues. The CDR3 DNA sequence: TGTGCCAGCAGTTACCAGGATACGGATGCTAAAGCTTTCTTT. It codes for CASSYQDTDAKAFF.

The V and J genes are TRBV27 and TRBJ1-2; no clear D gene. V lost 0 bases to trimming and J lost 7 bases, with 15 bases between them. The CDR3 consists of 15 residues. CDR1 is MNHEY, CDR2 SMNVEV, per germline (reference sequence). The DNA of the CDR3 is TGTGCCAGCAGTTTATCGGTCTGGGAAAGGAGTGGCTACACCTTC. This codes for CASSLSVWERSGYTF.

The chain couples TRBV19 to TRBJ2-3; unclear D gene. The CDR3 consists of 16 residues. V was cut by 5 bases and J by 4 bases, with 19 bases left in between. Germline V gene sequence: CDR1 LNHDA, CDR2 SQIVND (reference sequence). The CDR3 coding sequence is TGTGCCAGTAGTTCGGGCCTTGCGACTCTCCCAGATACGCAGTATTTT. Its protein is CASSSGLATLPDTQYF.

This chain joins TRBV9 and TRBJ2-2; D gene ambiguous. The CDR3 runs 15 residues. V was clipped by 0 bases and J by 0 bases, with 6 bases between them. The germline V gene encodes CDR1 SGDLS and CDR2 YYNGEE. The CDR3 spells CASSVVLANTGELFF. The CDR3 DNA follows: TGTGCCAGCAGCGTAGTTCTCGCGAACACCGGGGAGCTGTTTTTT. Filled out from reference TRBV9 and TRBJ2-2, the complete variable domain reads DSGVTQTPKHLITATGQRVTLRCSPRSGDLSVYWYQQSLDQGLQFLIQYYNGEERAKGNILERFSAQQFPDLHSELNLSSLELGDSALYFCASSVVLANTGELFFGEGSRLTVL.

The chain recombines TRBV5-6 with TRBJ2-7, with no clear D. V was shortened by 0 bases and J by 4 bases, with 5 bases between the two germline ends. Germline V gene lookup returns CDR1 SGHDT and CDR2 YYEEEE. This CDR3 is 12 amino acids long. The CDR3 coding sequence is TGTGCCAGCAGCTTGGGAGATTACGAGCAGTACTTC. This sequence encodes CASSLGDYEQYF. Together with reference TRBV5-6 and TRBJ2-7, the CDR3 gives the full variable domain: DAGVTQSPTHLIKTRGQQVTLRCSPKSGHDTVSWYQQALGQGPQFIFQYYEEEERQRGNFPDRFSGHQFPNYSSELNVNALLLGDSALYLCASSLGDYEQYFGPGTRLTVT.

The chain employs TRBV7-2 and TRBJ2-1; 7 nucleotides align to TRBD1. The CDR3 loop spans 15 amino acids. The V segment lost 3 bases and the J segment 7 bases; nucleotides outside the gene matches: 9. Germline lookup yields CDR1 SGHTA and CDR2 FQGNSA. CDR3 protein: CASSFRGTSRNEQFF. Here the CDR3 DNA reads TGTGCCAGCAGCTTCAGGGGGACCTCTAGGAATGAGCAGTTCTTC.

The rearrangement links TRBV19 to TRBJ2-6; possible D gene TRBD2, 6 bases. Per germline, CDR1 LNHDA and CDR2 SQIVND (reference sequence). V gave up 10 bases and J gave up 0 bases, with 19 bases separating them. This CDR3 has 17 residues. CDR3 sequence: CATSSGAIGSGANVLTF. The CDR3 DNA sequence: TGTGCCACATCTTCGGGAGCGATCGGCTCTGGGGCCAACGTCCTGACTTTC.

The genes are TRBV15 and TRBJ2-7, with 11 positions matching TRBD1. The V and J ends lost 1 base and 3 bases, in that order; junction bases with no gene match: 8. Germline CDR1 is LNHNV and CDR2 is YYDKDF (reference sequence). The CDR3 extends over 17 amino acids. In DNA form, the CDR3 reads TGTGCCACCAGCAGAGTGGTGGGGACAGGGGGGGACTACGAGCAGTACTTC. Encoded protein: CATSRVVGTGGDYEQYF.